In this sample, the clone carrying this T cell receptor (beta chain) turned up once. The antigen is unknown. This CDR3 spans 15 amino acids. The sample is drawn from a study of response to subunit inactivated influenza vaccine. Broader study findings: Authors suggested each seasonal influenza vaccination recruits few new T cells.

TCRdb reanalysed the RT-PCR reads using MiXCR and keeps one entry per CDR3 protein. This table has under 850,000 distinct CDR3 sequences, about 18% appearing once. The sample in question was PBMCs from blood, obtained about 5 days after vaccination. The TCR comes from a man over 45 who received an inactivated influenza vaccine. The chain has TRBV21-1 and TRBJ2-7; the table's D call, TRBD1, was not checked against the DNA. TRBV21-1 is shown as a pseudogene. Here the CDR3 DNA reads TGTGCCAGCAGCAAGGGACAGGGTCCCCACTACGAGCAGTACTTC. Its protein product is CASSKGQGPHYEQYF.